The clone carrying this T cell receptor beta chain has a count of ten or more. Its antigen is not known. The germline CDR1 and CDR2 sequences are LGHDT and YNNKEL (reference sequence). V shed 3 bases and J shed 6 bases, with 24 bases lying between them. The CDR3 consists of 17 residues. The data stem from a study of T-cell reconstitution after alpha-beta-depleted transplantation in children. Study findings and constraints: High day-60 TCRbeta diversity in some patients came from surviving recipient T cells and thymic progenitors. Several hundred expanded graft clones reportedly supplied alpha-beta T cells about two months after transplant.

For TCRbeta, the library was prepared with unique molecular identifiers. TCRdb itself ran the PCR reads through MiXCR, one entry per CDR3 protein. The table lists about 470,000 distinct CDR3 sequences, around two fifths of them singletons. The input for sequencing was PBMCs, taken before TCRalphabeta/CD19-depleted stem cell transplant. This chain joins TRBV3-1 and TRBJ2-7; D is ambiguous. The source is a girl aged 2 to 10 with aplastic anemia, due to receive a stem cell transplant. CDR3 nucleotide sequence: TGTGCCAGCAGCCACCTCCTGGGCCGGGTCTCTCCTGGCGAGCAGTACTTC. Translating gives CASSHLLGRVSPGEQYF.